The next 18 T cell receptor beta chains were all read from a single sample in a study of Ad26.COV2.S vaccination and SARS-CoV-2 variants. Sequenced by immunoSEQ multiplex PCR; TCRdb stores in-frame clones only, minus some. The top ten hold 3% to 4% of the sample, which has just over 350,000 clones, around 83% seen once. Regarding treatment: over 15 received Ad26.COV2.S at low or high dose, single or two shots; a few received placebo; per-sample allocation not given. Specimen acquisition occurred on day 63 following the initial vaccine or placebo injection. Source: peripheral blood, taken in a trial of Ad26.COV2.S vaccine versus placebo. The receptors come from a person aged 18-65 years who received the Ad26.COV2.S COVID-19 vaccine or a placebo.

The rearrangement uses TRBV5-4 and TRBJ1-4, with TRBD1 matching over 7 bases. The length of the CDR3 is 15 residues. Losses at the gene ends were 5 bases for V and 8 bases for J; bases not matched to a gene: 12. Germline V CDR1 and CDR2: SGHNT, YYREEE (reference sequence). The DNA of the CDR3 is TGTGCCAGCAGTCAGACAGGGATTGCTACGGAAAAACTGTTTTTT. It is translated as CASSQTGIATEKLFF.

This clone was detected once. The V and J genes are TRBV6-6 and TRBJ2-1; 8 nucleotides line up with TRBD1. The V gene's germline CDR1 is MNHNY and CDR2 SVGAGI (reference sequence). The CDR3 sequence is 16 residues long. J was trimmed by 6 bases and V by 2 bases; bases with no gene match: 9. Here the CDR3 DNA reads TGTGCCAGCAGTTACGCCGACAGGGGACTGAGCAATGAGCAGTTCTTC. The encoded protein is CASSYADRGLSNEQFF.

This clone appeared a few times. V and J are TRBV10-1 and TRBJ1-1, with TRBD1 matching over 8 bases. The CDR3 totals 16 residues. V shed 8 bases, J shed 5 bases, and the junction held 16 bases outside the gene matches. Germline lookup yields CDR1 WNHNN and CDR2 SYGVQD (reference sequence). CDR3 sequence: CASVTDRGPGGTEAFF. CDR3 DNA sequence: TGCGCCAGCGTGACTGACAGGGGCCCCGGGGGAACTGAAGCTTTCTTT.

The rearrangement uses TRBV28 and TRBJ1-4; TRBD1 matches 7 bases. Losses at the gene ends were 6 bases for V and 0 bases for J; bases not matched to a gene: 7. The CDR3 is 16 amino acids. Germline-derived CDR1 and CDR2 are MDHEN and SYDVKM. The CDR3: CASSPDREATNEKLFF. For the CDR3, the DNA is TGTGCCAGCAGCCCCGACAGGGAAGCAACTAATGAAAAACTGTTTTTT.

The V call is TRBV15, the J call TRBJ2-2; D unresolved. V was clipped by 5 bases and J by 4 bases, with 11 bases between them. Germline CDR1 and CDR2: LNHNV and YYDKDF (reference sequence). The CDR3 is 14 residues long. The CDR3 spells CATSGVSGTGELFF. The CDR3, as DNA: TGTGCCACCAGCGGCGTTAGTGGCACCGGGGAGCTGTTTTTT.

The V gene is TRBV5-8, the J gene TRBJ2-3; 7 nucleotides match TRBD1. Germline lookup yields CDR1 SGHTS and CDR2 YDEGEE. The CDR3 spans 15 residues. V dropped 1 base and J dropped 2; count of bases not matched to a gene: 4. The DNA for the CDR3 is TGTGCCAGCAGCTTGTGGGGACAGTCCACAGATACGCAGTATTTT. The encoded protein is CASSLWGQSTDTQYF.

The rearrangement links TRBV5-1 to TRBJ2-4; TRBD2 matches 9 bases. V lost 0 bases to trimming and J lost 6 bases; unmatched junction nucleotides: 10. The CDR3 runs 17 residues. The V gene's germline CDR1 is SGHRS and CDR2 YFSETQ. The CDR3 sequence: CASSLGPVAGAGNIQYF. The CDR3 DNA follows: TGCGCCAGCAGCTTGGGTCCGGTAGCGGGAGCCGGAAACATTCAGTACTTC.

The V and J genes are TRBV4-3 and TRBJ2-3, with D perhaps TRBD2 (6 bases). The CDR3 runs 16 residues. Germline CDR1 and CDR2: LGHNA and YSLEER. The germline V and J ends were trimmed by 4 bases and 2 bases, with 16 bases remaining between them. The CDR3 nucleotides are TGCGCCAGCAGCCGGACACTAGCAAGCCCCACAGATACGCAGTATTTT. This encodes CASSRTLASPTDTQYF.

J is TRBJ1-5 and V is TRBV6-4; 7 bases are a match to TRBD1. Germline V gene lookup returns CDR1 MRHNA and CDR2 SNTAGT. The CDR3 is made up of 15 amino acids. J gave up 4 bases and V 4 bases, and 7 bases lay outside the gene matches. The CDR3 coding sequence is TGTGCCAGCAGTGGGGCCCGGGACAGAAATCAGCCCCAGCATTTT. Translating gives CASSGARDRNQPQHF.

V usage is TRBV12-5 and J usage is TRBJ2-1, with TRBD1 identical over 9 bases. The V segment lost 5 bases and the J segment 1 base; nucleotides outside the gene matches: 3. The length of the CDR3 is 15 residues. Germline-derived CDR1 and CDR2 are LGHNT and FRNRAP. The CDR3 protein is CASGLGQGSYNEQFF. CDR3 DNA sequence: TGTGCTAGTGGTCTCGGACAGGGGTCCTACAATGAGCAGTTCTTC.

V gene TRBV5-1 combines with J gene TRBJ2-1; TRBD2 matches at 12 bases. Looked up from germline, CDR1 is SGHRS and CDR2 is YFSETQ. The CDR3 extends over 19 amino acids. V lost 0 bases, J lost 1 base, and 8 bases stayed unmatched. In nucleotides, the CDR3 is TGCGCCAGCAGCTTGGTTCTAGCGGGAGGGTTGTGGTCCTACAATGAGCAGTTCTTC. Translating it yields CASSLVLAGGLWSYNEQFF.

The genes are TRBV7-7 and TRBJ2-6; 12 nucleotides agree with TRBD2. Germline V gene sequence: CDR1 SSHAT, CDR2 FNYEAQ (reference sequence). This CDR3 region has 17 residues. J was trimmed by 0 bases and V by 5 bases; bases with no gene match: 2. DNA of the CDR3: TGTGCCAGCAGCGCGGGACTAGCGGGCTCTGGGGCCAACGTCCTGACTTTC. This sequence encodes CASSAGLAGSGANVLTF.

The J gene is TRBJ2-7, the V gene TRBV15; possibly TRBD2 for D (6 bases). This CDR3 contains 15 residues. Per germline, CDR1 LNHNV and CDR2 YYDKDF (reference sequence). With 1 base removed from V and 1 base from J, the gap between germline ends came to 11 bases. The CDR3 sequence is CATSRVADGSYEQYF. DNA of the CDR3: TGTGCCACCAGCAGAGTAGCGGATGGGTCCTACGAGCAGTACTTC. Based on the CDR3 plus reference TRBV15 and TRBJ2-7, the full variable domain is DAMVIQNPRYQVTQFGKPVTLSCSQTLNHNVMYWYQQKSSQAPKLLFHYYDKDFNNEADTPDNFQSRRPNTSFCFLDIRSPGLGDTAMYLCATSRVADGSYEQYFGPGTRLTVT.

The chain is built from TRBV2 and TRBJ1-5; D is possibly TRBD1 (6 bases). Germline V gives CDR1 SNHLY, CDR2 FYNNEI. The CDR3 spans 16 residues. Trimming took off 2 bases at V and 4 bases at J, with 15 bases between the two ends. Here the CDR3 reads CASSEMGGAANQPQHF. DNA of the CDR3: TGTGCCAGCAGTGAAATGGGGGGGGCGGCAAATCAGCCCCAGCATTTT.

This clone was recorded many times. The chain carries TRBV7-2 and TRBJ2-2, with 9 nucleotides matching TRBD2. The CDR3 loop spans 15 amino acids. V lost 5 bases to trimming and J lost 0 bases; unmatched junction nucleotides: 1. CDR1 is SGHTA and CDR2 is FQGNSA in the germline V gene. CDR3 sequence (DNA): TGTGCCAGCAGCCCTAGCGGGGCGAACACCGGGGAGCTGTTTTTT. It codes for CASSPSGANTGELFF.

This sequence joins TRBV7-9 and TRBJ2-3, with 8 bases aligning to TRBD2. The CDR3 spans 16 residues. The trim removed 5 bases at V and 4 bases at J, leaving 11 bases unmatched. Per the germline V gene, CDR1 is SEHNR and CDR2 is FQNEAQ (reference sequence). The CDR3 DNA reads as TGTGCCAGCAGCCCTCGGGGGACTAGTCAGCCAGATACGCAGTATTTT. Encoded protein: CASSPRGTSQPDTQYF.

This clone occurred once. The chain couples TRBV5-1 to TRBJ1-2, with unresolved D. CDR3 size: 14 residues. Trimming stripped 2 bases from V and 2 bases from J, with 10 bases between. Germline values: CDR1 SGHRS, CDR2 YFSETQ. CDR3: CASSFFGENYGYTF. CDR3 nucleotides: TGCGCCAGCAGCTTTTTCGGAGAAAACTATGGCTACACCTTC. The entire variable domain, with the rest obtained from reference TRBV5-1 and TRBJ1-2, is as follows: KAGVTQTPRYLIKTRGQQVTLSCSPISGHRSVSWYQQTPGQGLQFLFEYFSETQRNKGNFPGRFSGRQFSNSRSEMNVSTLELGDSALYLCASSFFGENYGYTFGSGTRLTVV.

The genes are TRBV7-6 and TRBJ1-3, with D perhaps matching TRBD1 (5 bases). The ends were cut back, 5 bases at V and 4 bases at J, with 18 bases in the middle. The CDR3 sequence is 16 residues long. CDR1 and CDR2 from the germline V gene are SGHVS and FNYEAQ. The CDR3 region is CASSLRVGGAGNTIYF. CDR3 DNA: TGTGCCAGCAGCCTAAGGGTCGGGGGAGCAGGAAACACCATATATTTT.